Each of the 4 T cell receptor beta chains below was sequenced from the same sample in a study of blood T cells in healthy people across ages. For the second PCR, which ran for 7 to 11 cycles, a sample-barcoded 5' primer and a J-beta primer mix were used. TCRdb used MiXCR to reprocess the 5' RACE reads, holding one entry per CDR3 protein. The sample carries around 1.7 million distinct CDR3 sequences, roughly 28% recorded once. Specimen: blood. The origin of the receptors is a woman under 40 in good health.

The rearrangement links TRBV5-1 to TRBJ1-2, with D maybe TRBD1 (5 bases). From germline, CDR1 is SGHRS and CDR2 YFSETQ. The CDR3 extends over 14 amino acids. Trimming removed 2 bases from V and 6 bases from J, with 14 bases in between. The CDR3 bases are TGCGCCAGCAGCTTTTCCAGGGATATCGATGGCTACACCTTC. It encodes CASSFSRDIDGYTF.

This clonotype showed up just a few times. The chain has TRBV7-2 and TRBJ2-3, with D perhaps TRBD1 (6 bases). Trimming removed 2 bases at V and 1 base at J, with 13 bases between. This CDR3 comprises 16 residues. CDR1 and CDR2 from the germline V gene are SGHTA and FQGNSA. In DNA, the CDR3 is TGTGCCAGCAGCTTATTCAGGGGAACTGGCACAGATACGCAGTATTTT. Its protein is CASSLFRGTGTDTQYF. Full variable domain (outside the CDR3, taken from reference TRBV7-2 and TRBJ2-3): GAGVSQSPSNKVTEKGKDVELRCDPISGHTALYWYRQSLGQGLEFLIYFQGNSAPDKSGLPSDRFSAERTGGSVSTLTIQRTQQEDSAVYLCASSLFRGTGTDTQYFGPGTRLTVL.

This clonotype was detected a few times. The chain combines TRBV30 with TRBJ1-2; TRBD1 agrees at 10 bases. From germline, CDR1 is GTSNPN and CDR2 SVGIG (reference sequence). After removal of 4 bases from V and 7 bases from J, the junction contained 3 bases not matched to a gene. This CDR3 has 12 amino acids. CDR3 sequence reads: CAWTGTGVGYTF. The CDR3 DNA is TGTGCCTGGACCGGGACAGGGGTTGGCTACACCTTC.

This clonotype was seen only a few times. The genes are TRBV27 and TRBJ2-3; 14 bases map to TRBD2. In germline, CDR1 is MNHEY, CDR2 SMNVEV (reference sequence). V dropped 5 bases and J dropped 3; count of bases not matched to a gene: 7. The CDR3 is made up of 17 amino acids. The DNA for the CDR3 is TGTGCCAGCAGTAACCCCGGGACTAGCGGGGGAACAGATACGCAGTATTTT. This encodes CASSNPGTSGGTDTQYF.